This T cell receptor beta chain appears in the sequencing data of a study of T cell changes during pregnancy in multiple sclerosis (dated by TCRdb to about 2019). Looking at the study overall: Changes in the T cell repertoire over the course of pregnancy were examined in this study in women with multiple sclerosis.

Preparation of the library involved the immunoSEQ multiplex PCR assay. In TCRdb, the immuneACCESS table is reduced to in-frame sequences with V and J assigned. These tables do not hold every clone; where another copy was compared, an unresolved V gene accounts for under half, and the others remain unexplained. Across this sample there are about 96,000 clones, with 85% to 95% seen only once. The ten largest clones capture approximately 2.6% of the sample. Based on the germline V gene, the CDR1 and CDR2 sequences are MNHNS and SASEGT. From the cysteine up to the phenylalanine, the CDR3 has a length of 16 residues. Of all the DNA, just the CDR3 is kept, 48 bases in frame from base 1. Unmatched junction bases come to 7, with V trimmed by 2 bases and J by 3 bases. As to this clone: It has no known antigen specificity. No per-base quality is available; no much larger clone lies one base away.

Here the chain combines TRBV6-1 and TRBJ2-7; 10 junctional bases match TRBD2. Sequences were derived from peripheral blood, sampled in the first trimester of pregnancy. The sequence was collected from a female donor with multiple sclerosis, enrolled in a pregnancy study. The CDR3 region has the sequence CASSEPGLAEGYEQYF. The DNA reads as follows: TGTGCCAGCAGTGAACCAGGACTAGCGGAAGGCTACGAGCAGTACTTC.